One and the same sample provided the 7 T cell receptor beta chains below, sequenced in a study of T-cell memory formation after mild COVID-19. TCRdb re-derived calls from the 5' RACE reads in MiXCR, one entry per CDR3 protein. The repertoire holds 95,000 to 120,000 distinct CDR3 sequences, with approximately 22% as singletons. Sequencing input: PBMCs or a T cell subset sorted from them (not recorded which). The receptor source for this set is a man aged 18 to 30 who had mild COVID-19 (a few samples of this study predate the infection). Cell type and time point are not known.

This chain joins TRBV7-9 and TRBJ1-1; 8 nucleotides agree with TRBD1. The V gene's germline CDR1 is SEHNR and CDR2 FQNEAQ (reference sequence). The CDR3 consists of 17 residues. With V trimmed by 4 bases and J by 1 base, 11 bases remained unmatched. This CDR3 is CASSSPDRGFSNTEAFF. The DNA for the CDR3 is TGTGCCAGCAGCTCACCCGACAGGGGATTTTCGAACACTGAAGCTTTCTTT.

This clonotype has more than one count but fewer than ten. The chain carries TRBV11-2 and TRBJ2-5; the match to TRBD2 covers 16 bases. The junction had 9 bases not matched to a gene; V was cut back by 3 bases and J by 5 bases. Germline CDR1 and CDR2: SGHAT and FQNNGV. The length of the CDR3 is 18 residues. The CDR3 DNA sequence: TGTGCCAGCAGCTTGGGACTAGCGGGGGGGGAGCACTCCGAGACCCAGTACTTC. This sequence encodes CASSLGLAGGEHSETQYF.

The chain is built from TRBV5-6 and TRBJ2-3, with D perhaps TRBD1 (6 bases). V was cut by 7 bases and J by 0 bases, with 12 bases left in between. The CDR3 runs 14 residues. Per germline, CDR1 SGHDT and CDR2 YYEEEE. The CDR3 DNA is TGTGCCAGCGAGGAAGGGGGTAGCACAGATACGCAGTATTTT. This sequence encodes CASEEGGSTDTQYF.

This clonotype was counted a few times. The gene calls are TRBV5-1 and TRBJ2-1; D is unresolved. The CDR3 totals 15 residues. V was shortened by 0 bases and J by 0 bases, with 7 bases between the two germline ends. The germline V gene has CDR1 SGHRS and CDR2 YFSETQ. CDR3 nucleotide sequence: TGCGCCAGCAGCTTGGAGGTAGCCTCCTACAATGAGCAGTTCTTC. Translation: CASSLEVASYNEQFF.

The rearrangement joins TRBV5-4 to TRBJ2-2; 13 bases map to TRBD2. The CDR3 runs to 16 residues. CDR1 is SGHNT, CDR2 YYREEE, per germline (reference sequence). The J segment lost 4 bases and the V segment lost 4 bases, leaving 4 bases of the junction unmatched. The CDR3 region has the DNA TGTGCCAGCAGCGTAGGACTAGCGGGAGCCACCGGGGAGCTGTTTTTT. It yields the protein CASSVGLAGATGELFF.

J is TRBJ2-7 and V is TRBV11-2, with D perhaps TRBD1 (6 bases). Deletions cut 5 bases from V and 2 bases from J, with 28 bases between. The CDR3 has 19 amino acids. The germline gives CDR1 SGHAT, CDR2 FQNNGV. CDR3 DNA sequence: TGTGCCAGCAGCGATACCACAGGGAGCCCACTTCCCGGTACCTACGAGCAGTACGTC. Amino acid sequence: CASSDTTGSPLPGTYEQYV.

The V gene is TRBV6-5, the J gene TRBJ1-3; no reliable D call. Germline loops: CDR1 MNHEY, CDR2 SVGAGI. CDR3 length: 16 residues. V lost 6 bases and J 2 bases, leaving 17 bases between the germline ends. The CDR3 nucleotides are TGTGCCAGCAGCCCCGGACTTTACAAGGCTGGAAACACCATATATTTT. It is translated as CASSPGLYKAGNTIYF.